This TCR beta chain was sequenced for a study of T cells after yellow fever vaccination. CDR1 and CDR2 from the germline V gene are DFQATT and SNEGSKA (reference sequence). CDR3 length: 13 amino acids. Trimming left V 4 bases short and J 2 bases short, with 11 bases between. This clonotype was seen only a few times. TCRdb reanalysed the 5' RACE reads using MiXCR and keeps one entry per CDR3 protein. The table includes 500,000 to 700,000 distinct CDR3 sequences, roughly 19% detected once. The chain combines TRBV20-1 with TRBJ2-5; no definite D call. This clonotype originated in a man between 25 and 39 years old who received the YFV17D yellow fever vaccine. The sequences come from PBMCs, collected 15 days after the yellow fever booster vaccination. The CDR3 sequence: CSANFDGQETQYF. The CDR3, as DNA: TGCAGTGCTAATTTTGACGGTCAAGAGACCCAGTACTTC.